This TCR beta chain was found in a study of cytomegalovirus exposure and HLA in healthy donors. Regarding the study as a whole: Presence/absence analyses rested on an assumption that sequencing depth was roughly uniform across donors. Accounts indicate the classifier identified cytomegalovirus status with strong specificity and sensitivity.

60 Vbeta and 13 Jbeta primers were used in PCR. The method was immunoSEQ multiplex PCR; TCRdb's version includes in-frame clones alone and lacks a portion of them. Of some 110,000 clones in the sample, over 60% were seen once. This clone was observed a few times. Its target is not known. The CDR3 runs 15 residues. CDR1 is MNHEY, CDR2 SMNVEV, per germline (reference sequence). With V trimmed by 5 bases and J by 2 bases, 9 bases remained unmatched. Sequencing was done on a sample of PBMCs. The chain combines TRBV27 with TRBJ2-7, with 7 bases lining up with TRBD1. The clonotype originates from a woman aged 40 to 50 in good health and CMV-seropositive. This CDR3 reads CASSATGAITYEQYF. The CDR3 coding sequence is TGTGCCAGCAGTGCAACAGGGGCGATAACCTACGAGCAGTACTTC.